Sequencing of this T cell receptor (beta chain) was carried out in a study of T-cell reconstitution after alpha-beta-depleted transplantation in children. Study results and caveats: Most T-cell counts and diversity one year after the transplant came from T cells that were newly produced. Two months or so post-transplant, alpha-beta T cells reportedly derived from several hundred expanded graft clones.

V was shortened by 6 bases and J by 4 bases, with 10 bases between the two germline ends. Germline V gene data show CDR1 as DFQATT and CDR2 as SNEGSKA (reference sequence). The CDR3 runs 11 residues. This clonotype was seen more than once but under ten times. Its antigen is still unknown. A TCRbeta library incorporating unique molecular identifiers was prepared. TCRdb independently ran MiXCR on the PCR reads; one entry per CDR3 protein. The profile shows 140,000 or so distinct CDR3 sequences, more than 8% of them singletons. The genes are TRBV20-1 and TRBJ2-7; D is unresolved. This TCR came from a female patient younger than 10 who had a stem cell transplant for congenital amegakaryocytic thrombocytopenia, so the T cells may come from the graft donor. This specimen was PBMCs, mostly from graft donor cells, taken 180 days after TCRalphabeta/CD19-depleted stem cell transplant. Written as DNA, the CDR3 is TGCAGTGCGACACAGATTTACGAGCAGTACTTC. This codes for CSATQIYEQYF.